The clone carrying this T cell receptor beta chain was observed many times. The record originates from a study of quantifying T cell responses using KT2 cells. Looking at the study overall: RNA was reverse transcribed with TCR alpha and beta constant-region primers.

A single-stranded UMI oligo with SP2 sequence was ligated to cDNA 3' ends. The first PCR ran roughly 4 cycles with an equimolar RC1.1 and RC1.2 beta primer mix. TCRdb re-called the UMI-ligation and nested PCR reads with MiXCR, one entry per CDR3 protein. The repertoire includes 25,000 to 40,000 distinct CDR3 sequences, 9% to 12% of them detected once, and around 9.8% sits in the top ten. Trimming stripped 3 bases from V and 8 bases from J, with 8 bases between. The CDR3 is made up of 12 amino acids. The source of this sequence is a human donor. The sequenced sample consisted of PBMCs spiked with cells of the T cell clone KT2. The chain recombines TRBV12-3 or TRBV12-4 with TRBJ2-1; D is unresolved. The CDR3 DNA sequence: TGTGCCAGCAGTTTCTGGGTCTATGAGCAGTTCTTC. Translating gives CASSFWVYEQFF.